This T cell receptor beta chain was sequenced in a study of T-cell memory formation after mild COVID-19. Details on this clonotype: At one end the junction does not follow the germline gene, possibly because of a read error.

TCRdb ran MiXCR on the 5' RACE reads and lists one entry per CDR3 protein. The repertoire holds almost 350,000 distinct CDR3 sequences, with less than 25% as singletons. Per germline, CDR1 MNHEY and CDR2 SVGEGT. CDR3 length: 17 residues. The rearrangement joins TRBV6-2 or TRBV6-3 to TRBJ2-2; 11 positions match TRBD2. This receptor was obtained from a man aged 18 to 29 who had mild COVID-19 (a few samples of this study predate the infection). Cell type and time point are not known. Sequenced material: PBMCs or a T cell subset sorted from them (not recorded which). CDR3 DNA: TGTGCCAGCAATTACCCTAGCGGGGGGCCCAACACCGGGGAGCTGTTTTTT. It translates to CASNYPSGGPNTGELFF.